The text below deals with one T cell receptor (beta chain). This specimen comes from a study of blood T cell repertoires in COVID-19. Overall study context: Researchers got acute and convalescent COVID-19 samples from the United States, Italy and Spain. Sources were T cells, B-cell-depleted T cells, or PBMCs; the material itself was cDNA or gDNA.

Per the original methods: Estimation of nucleated cell counts relied on the amplification of reference gene primers. Generated by immunoSEQ multiplex PCR, the TCRdb table keeps only in-frame clones and is missing some. The V and J calls and clone size are taken from that table; D and trimming were inferred from the DNA. The data contain under 200,000 clones, more than 70% of them singletons. V was pared by 4 bases and J by 5 bases, with 15 bases between. The CDR3 has 14 residues. In germline, CDR1 is SGHRS, CDR2 YFSETQ. The sequencing input was peripheral blood. V usage is TRBV5-1 and J usage is TRBJ2-5, with a possible D match to TRBD1 (6 bases). The receptor was derived from a man aged 18 to 29 with active or convalescent COVID-19. The chain's CDR3 is CASSPGQLAETQYF. CDR3 nucleotides: TGCGCCAGCAGCCCTGGACAGTTGGCGGAGACCCAGTACTTC.